This T cell receptor beta chain was profiled in a study of T cells after yellow fever vaccination. General study points: Reappearing after the booster were most of the clones from primary vaccination (96% CD4, about 87% CD8).

Germline CDR1 is MNHNS and CDR2 is SASEGT. This CDR3 contains 16 residues. V was cut by 6 bases and J by 5 bases, with 20 bases left in between. 5'RACE template switching generated TCR cDNA, adding a universal primer site and UMIs. One entry per CDR3 protein, called by TCRdb with MiXCR from the 5' RACE reads. Here the sample spans around 250,000 distinct CDR3 sequences, less than 9% being singletons. Comments on this clonotype: As yet, its antigen is unknown.

This sequence originates from a man younger than 45 who received the YFV17D yellow fever vaccine. The chain carries TRBV6-1 and TRBJ2-1; possible D gene TRBD2, 6 bases. The material was CD4+ T cells sorted from PBMCs, obtained 15 days after the yellow fever booster vaccination. The CDR3 nucleotides are TGTGCCAGCAGAAGAACAAGCGGGCGAAGAGACAATGAGCAGTTCTTC. Protein product: CASRRTSGRRDNEQFF.